Below are 18 T cell receptor beta chains sequenced from a single sample in a study of cytomegalovirus exposure and HLA in healthy donors. PCR employed 60 Vbeta and 13 Jbeta primers. Sequenced by immunoSEQ multiplex PCR; TCRdb stores in-frame clones only, minus some. The sample table sets out roughly 27,000 clones. Sequences were obtained from PBMCs. The origin of the receptors is a man younger than 40 in good health and CMV-seronegative.

This sequence joins TRBV7-9 and TRBJ1-1, with 12 bases matching TRBD1. Germline lookup yields CDR1 SEHNR and CDR2 FQNEAQ (reference sequence). The junction had 13 bases not matched to a gene; V was cut back by 4 bases and J by 13 bases. CDR3 length: 15 residues. The CDR3 loop is CASSWGTGGSGGDFF. In nucleotides, the CDR3 is TGTGCCAGCAGCTGGGGGACAGGGGGCTCAGGGGGAGATTTCTTT.

The chain recombines TRBV6-5 with TRBJ2-7, with 7 nucleotides matching TRBD1. The length of the CDR3 is 13 residues. Germline assignment: CDR1 MNHEY and CDR2 SVGAGI. With V trimmed by 6 bases and J by 1 base, 3 bases remained unmatched. As DNA, the CDR3 is TGTGCCAGCAGGCAGGGGGTGTCCTACGAGCAGTACTTC. Translated, it gives CASRQGVSYEQYF.

The gene calls are TRBV7-9 and TRBJ2-7; 7 nucleotides align to TRBD2. The J segment lost 2 bases and the V segment lost 3 bases, leaving 7 bases of the junction unmatched. Germline V CDR1 and CDR2: SEHNR, FQNEAQ (reference sequence). The CDR3 runs 15 residues. CDR3 amino acids: CASSFSGKMAYEQYF. The CDR3 DNA sequence: TGTGCCAGCAGCTTCAGCGGGAAGATGGCCTACGAGCAGTACTTC.

The chain carries TRBV14 and TRBJ1-1; D perhaps matches TRBD1 (6 bases). The CDR3 covers 15 residues. Germline loops: CDR1 SGHDN, CDR2 FVKESK. Trimming stripped 0 bases from V and 2 bases from J, with 10 bases between. DNA of the CDR3: TGTGCCAGCAGCCAAGATAAGGGACATAACACTGAAGCTTTCTTT. It encodes CASSQDKGHNTEAFF.

The rearrangement uses TRBV11-2 and TRBJ2-5, with 9 bases lining up with TRBD1. Matching the DNA end better, TRBJ2-7 makes the J call doubtful. The CDR3 is 13 amino acids. Per the germline V gene, CDR1 is SGHAT and CDR2 is FQNNGV. The CDR3 DNA follows: TGTGCCAGCAGCTGGACAGGGGAAGGCGAGCAGTACTTC. Encoded protein: CASSWTGEGEQYF.

V and J are TRBV29-1 and TRBJ1-5, with D maybe TRBD1 (5 bases). Germline V gives CDR1 SQVTM, CDR2 ANQGSEA. The CDR3 consists of 12 residues. Trimming stripped 5 bases from V and 0 bases from J, with 5 bases between. The CDR3 protein is CSVQGSNQPQHF. For the CDR3, the DNA is TGCAGCGTTCAGGGTAGCAATCAGCCCCAGCATTTT.

V usage is TRBV29-1 and J usage is TRBJ1-3, with unresolved D. This CDR3 is built from 12 residues. CDR1 is SQVTM and CDR2 is ANQGSEA in the germline V gene. The V gene lost 2 bases and the J gene lost 3 bases, with 5 bases spanning the gap. CDR3 protein: CSVESGGNTIYF. CDR3 coding DNA: TGCAGCGTTGAATCCGGTGGAAACACCATATATTTT.

This chain uses TRBV6-1 with TRBJ1-5, with D possibly TRBD1 on 6 matching bases. Germline CDR1 and CDR2: MNHNS and SASEGT. The CDR3 totals 14 residues. Trimming pared 4 bases from V and 4 bases from J, leaving 11 bases between. The CDR3 region is CASSVLQGNQPQHF. The CDR3 coding sequence is TGTGCCAGCAGTGTTTTACAGGGTAATCAGCCCCAGCATTTT.

The chain couples TRBV5-8 to TRBJ2-2; D gene uncertain. V lost 8 bases, J lost 6 bases, and 17 bases lay in between. CDR1 SGHTS and CDR2 YDEGEE come from the germline V gene. The CDR3 is made up of 14 amino acids. CDR3 sequence reads: CARGYRFQAGELFF. CDR3 sequence (DNA): TGTGCCAGAGGCTACAGATTCCAGGCCGGGGAGCTGTTTTTT.

The chain has TRBV13 and TRBJ2-7, with TRBD1 identical over 8 bases. The CDR3 loop spans 14 amino acids. The V gene's germline CDR1 is PRHDT and CDR2 FYEKMQ (reference sequence). J lost 1 base, V lost 8 bases, and 7 bases had no gene match. CDR3: CASLRQGASYEQYF. The DNA of the CDR3 is TGTGCCAGCCTAAGGCAGGGGGCTTCCTACGAGCAGTACTTC.

J is TRBJ1-1 and V is TRBV9; weak D call: TRBD1 (6 bases). The CDR3 runs 16 residues. V shed 0 bases and J shed 7 bases, with 19 bases lying between them. The germline V gene has CDR1 SGDLS and CDR2 YYNGEE. The CDR3 DNA reads TGTGCCAGCAGCGTAGAAGGTCAGGGGACCCTCTATGAAGCTTTCTTT. Amino acid sequence: CASSVEGQGTLYEAFF.

The chain links TRBV5-1 to TRBJ1-3; perhaps TRBD1 as D (5 bases). Germline V gene lookup returns CDR1 SGHRS and CDR2 YFSETQ. Deletions cut 2 bases from V and 2 bases from J, with 11 bases between. The CDR3 runs to 15 residues. The CDR3 is CASSFMPGTGNTIYF. The DNA of the CDR3 is TGCGCCAGCAGCTTCATGCCAGGGACTGGAAACACCATATATTTT. Combining the CDR3 with reference TRBV5-1 and TRBJ1-3 gives the whole variable domain KAGVTQTPRYLIKTRGQQVTLSCSPISGHRSVSWYQQTPGQGLQFLFEYFSETQRNKGNFPGRFSGRQFSNSRSEMNVSTLELGDSALYLCASSFMPGTGNTIYFGEGSWLTVV.

The chain joins TRBV18 to TRBJ1-1; perhaps TRBD1 as D (6 bases). This CDR3 is 14 amino acids long. CDR1 and CDR2 from the germline V gene are KGHSH and LQKENI. The V and J ends lost 1 base and 6 bases respectively, with 12 bases between them. In DNA form, the CDR3 reads TGTGCCAGCTCACCACTACCCGAGGGGGCTGAAGCTTTCTTT. It is translated as CASSPLPEGAEAFF. The full variable domain, completed using reference TRBV18 and TRBJ1-1, is NAGVMQNPRHLVRRRGQEARLRCSPMKGHSHVYWYRQLPEEGLKFMVYLQKENIIDESGMPKERFSAEFPKEGPSILRIQQVVRGDSAAYFCASSPLPEGAEAFFGQGTRLTVV.

The rearrangement joins TRBV12-2 to TRBJ2-7; the D call in the table, TRBD2, was not verified against the DNA. TRBV12-2 is listed as a pseudogene. CDR3 length: 16 residues. CDR3 residues: CASRLAKGLAHYEQYF. Here the CDR3 DNA reads TGTGCAAGTCGCTTAGCGAAGGGACTAGCGCACTACGAGCAGTACTTC.

The chain joins TRBV5-1 to TRBJ2-2; TRBD2 aligns across 10 bases. This CDR3 has 15 residues. Germline V CDR1 and CDR2: SGHRS, YFSETQ. V dropped 6 bases and J dropped 2; count of bases not matched to a gene: 4. CDR3 nucleotide sequence: TGCGCCAGCACCCTAGCGGGGGCTAACACCGGGGAGCTGTTTTTT. This sequence encodes CASTLAGANTGELFF.

The J gene is TRBJ2-3, the V gene TRBV4-2, with D possibly being TRBD2 (6 bases). CDR1 is LGHNA, CDR2 YNFKEQ, per germline. The CDR3 consists of 15 residues. V shed 2 bases and J shed 0 bases, with 9 bases lying between them. The CDR3 reads CASSQWDSSTDTQYF. CDR3 nucleotide sequence: TGTGCCAGCAGCCAATGGGACTCCAGCACAGATACGCAGTATTTT.

The chain employs TRBV5-4 and TRBJ2-7, with 7 bases aligning to TRBD1. Trimming cost V 9 bases and J 3 bases; bases outside gene matches: 15. The germline V gene encodes CDR1 SGHNT and CDR2 YYREEE (reference sequence). This CDR3 has 15 amino acids. CDR3 sequence reads: CATRSTRGSNYEQYF. As DNA, the CDR3 is TGTGCCACCCGTTCGACCAGGGGGTCAAACTACGAGCAGTACTTC.

The chain employs TRBV5-1 and TRBJ1-1; tentatively, D is TRBD1 (5 bases). Between the trimmed V and J ends, which lost 4 bases and 1 base, there was a span of 11 bases. Germline V gene lookup returns CDR1 SGHRS and CDR2 YFSETQ. The CDR3 spans 14 residues. CDR3 sequence reads: CASSGQGPNTEAFF. For the CDR3, the DNA is TGCGCCAGCAGCGGGCAGGGCCCGAACACTGAAGCTTTCTTT.